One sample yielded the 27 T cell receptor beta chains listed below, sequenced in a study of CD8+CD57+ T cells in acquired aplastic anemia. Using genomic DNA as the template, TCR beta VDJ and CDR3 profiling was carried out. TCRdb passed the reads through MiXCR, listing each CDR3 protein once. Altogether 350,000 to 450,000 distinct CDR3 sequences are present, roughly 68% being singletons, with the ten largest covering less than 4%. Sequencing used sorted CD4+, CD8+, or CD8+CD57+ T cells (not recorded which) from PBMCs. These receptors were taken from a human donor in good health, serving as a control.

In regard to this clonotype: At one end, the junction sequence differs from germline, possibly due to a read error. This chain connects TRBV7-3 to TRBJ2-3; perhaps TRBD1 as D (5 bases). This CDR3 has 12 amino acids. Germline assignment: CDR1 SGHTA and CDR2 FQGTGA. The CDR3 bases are TGTGCCAGCAGACTACGCACAGGTACGCAGTATTTT. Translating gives CASRLRTGTQYF.

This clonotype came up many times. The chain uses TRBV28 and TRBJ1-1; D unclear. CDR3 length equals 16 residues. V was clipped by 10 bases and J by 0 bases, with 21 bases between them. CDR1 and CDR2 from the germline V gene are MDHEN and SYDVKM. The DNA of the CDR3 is TGTGCCACCTCGACCCATGGGCCTGGGGTGAACACTGAAGCTTTCTTT. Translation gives CATSTHGPGVNTEAFF.

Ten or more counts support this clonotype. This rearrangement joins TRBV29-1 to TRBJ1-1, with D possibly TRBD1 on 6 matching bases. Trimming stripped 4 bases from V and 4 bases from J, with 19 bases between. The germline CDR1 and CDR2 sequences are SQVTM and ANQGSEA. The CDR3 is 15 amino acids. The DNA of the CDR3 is TGCAGCGTTGCTTCTGTTTCGGGGGCTTTCACTGAAGCTTTCTTT. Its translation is CSVASVSGAFTEAFF. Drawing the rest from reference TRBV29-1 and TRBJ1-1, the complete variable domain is SAVISQKPSRDICQRGTSLTIQCQVDSQVTMMFWYRQQPGQSLTLIATANQGSEATYESGFVIDKFPISRPNLTFSTLTVSNMSPEDSSIYLCSVASVSGAFTEAFFGQGTRLTVV.

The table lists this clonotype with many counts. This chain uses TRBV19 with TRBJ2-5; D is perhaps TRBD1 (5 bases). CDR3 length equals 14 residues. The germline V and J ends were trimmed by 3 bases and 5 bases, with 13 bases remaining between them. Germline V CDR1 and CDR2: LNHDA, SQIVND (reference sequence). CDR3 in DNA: TGTGCCAGTAGTATTAGTCCAGGGAAGGAGACCCAGTACTTC. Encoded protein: CASSISPGKETQYF.

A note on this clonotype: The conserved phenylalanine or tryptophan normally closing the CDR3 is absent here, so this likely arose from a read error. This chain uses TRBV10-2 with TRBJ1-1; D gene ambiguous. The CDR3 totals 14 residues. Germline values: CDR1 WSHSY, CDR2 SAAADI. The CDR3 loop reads CASSAAPLNAEAFV. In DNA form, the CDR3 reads TGTGCCAGCAGTGCTGCACCTTTGAACGCTGAAGCTTTCGTT.

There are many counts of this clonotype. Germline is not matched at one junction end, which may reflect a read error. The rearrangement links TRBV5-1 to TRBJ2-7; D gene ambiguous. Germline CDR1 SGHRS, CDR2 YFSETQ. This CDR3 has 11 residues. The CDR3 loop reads CASSLDYEQYF. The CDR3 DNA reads TGTGCCAGCAGCTTAGACTACGAGCAGTACTTC.

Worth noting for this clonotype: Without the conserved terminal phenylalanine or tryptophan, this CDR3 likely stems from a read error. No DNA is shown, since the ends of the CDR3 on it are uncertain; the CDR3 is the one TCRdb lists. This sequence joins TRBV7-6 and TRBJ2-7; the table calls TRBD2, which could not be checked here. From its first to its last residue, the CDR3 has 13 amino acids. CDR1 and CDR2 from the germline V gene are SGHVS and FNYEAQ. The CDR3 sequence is CASTHARETQYFG.

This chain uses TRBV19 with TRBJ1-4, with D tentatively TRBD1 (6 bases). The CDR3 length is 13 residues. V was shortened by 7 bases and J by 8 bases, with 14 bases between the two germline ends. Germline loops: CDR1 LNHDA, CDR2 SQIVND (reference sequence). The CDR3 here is CASINREREKLFF. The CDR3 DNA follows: TGTGCCAGTATAAACAGGGAACGGGAAAAACTGTTTTTT.

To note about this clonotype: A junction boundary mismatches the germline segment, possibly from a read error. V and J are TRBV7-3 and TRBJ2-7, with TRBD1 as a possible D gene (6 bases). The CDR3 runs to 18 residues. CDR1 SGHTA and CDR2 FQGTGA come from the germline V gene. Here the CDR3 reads CASSQGQARQARSYEQYF. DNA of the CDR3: TGCGCCAGCAGCCAAGGCCAGGCCAGACAGGCGCGCTCCTACGAGCAGTACTTC. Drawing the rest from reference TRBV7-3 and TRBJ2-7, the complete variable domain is GAGVSQTPSNKVTEKGKYVELRCDPISGHTALYWYRQSLGQGPEFLIYFQGTGAADDSGLPNDRFFAVRPEGSVSTLKIQRTERGDSAVYLCASSQGQARQARSYEQYFGPGTRLTVT.

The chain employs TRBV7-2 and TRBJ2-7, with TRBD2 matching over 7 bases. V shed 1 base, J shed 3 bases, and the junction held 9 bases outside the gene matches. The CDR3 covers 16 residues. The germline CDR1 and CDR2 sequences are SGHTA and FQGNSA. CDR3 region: CASSLGIGGGGYEQYF. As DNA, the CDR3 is TGTGCCAGCAGCTTAGGAATTGGGGGGGGAGGCTACGAGCAGTACTTC.

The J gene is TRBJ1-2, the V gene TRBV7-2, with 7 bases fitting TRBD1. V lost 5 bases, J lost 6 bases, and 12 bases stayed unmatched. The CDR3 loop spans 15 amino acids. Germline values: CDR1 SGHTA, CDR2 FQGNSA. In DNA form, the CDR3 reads TGTGCCAGCAGCCAAGGGAGGGGGCGAGATCATGGCTACACCTTC. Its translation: CASSQGRGRDHGYTF.

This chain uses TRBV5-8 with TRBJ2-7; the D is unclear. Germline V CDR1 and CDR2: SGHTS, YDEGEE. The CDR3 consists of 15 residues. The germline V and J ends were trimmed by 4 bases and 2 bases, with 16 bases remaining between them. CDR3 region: CASSQVERLAYEQYF. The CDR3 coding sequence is TGTGCCAGCAGCCAAGTAGAGAGGCTCGCCTACGAGCAGTACTTC.

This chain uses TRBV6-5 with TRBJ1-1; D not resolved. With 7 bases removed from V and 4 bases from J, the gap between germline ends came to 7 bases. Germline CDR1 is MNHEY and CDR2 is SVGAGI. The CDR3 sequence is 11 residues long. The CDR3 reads CASKQATEAFF. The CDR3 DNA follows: TGTGCCAGCAAGCAGGCCACTGAAGCTTTCTTT.

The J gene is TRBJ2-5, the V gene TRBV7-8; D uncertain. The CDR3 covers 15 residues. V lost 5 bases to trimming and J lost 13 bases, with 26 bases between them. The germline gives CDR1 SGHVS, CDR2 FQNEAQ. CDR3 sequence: CASSRDSRYEQYLYF. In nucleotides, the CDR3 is TGTGCCAGCAGCAGGGATAGCAGGTACGAGCAGTACTTGTACTTC.

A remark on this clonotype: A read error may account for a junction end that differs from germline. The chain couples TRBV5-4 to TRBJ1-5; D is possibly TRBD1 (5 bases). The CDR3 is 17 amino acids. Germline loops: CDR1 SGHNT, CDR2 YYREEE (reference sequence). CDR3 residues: CATSQAVGGETDQPQHF. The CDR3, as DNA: TGCGCCACCAGCCAAGCGGTGGGAGGGGAGACGGATCAGCCCCAGCATTTT.

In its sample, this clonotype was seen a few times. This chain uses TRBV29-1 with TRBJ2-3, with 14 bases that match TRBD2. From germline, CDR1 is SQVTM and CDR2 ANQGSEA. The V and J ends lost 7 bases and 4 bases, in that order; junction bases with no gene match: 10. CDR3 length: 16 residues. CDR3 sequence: CSAKGGTSGSADTQYF. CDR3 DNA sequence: TGCAGCGCCAAGGGGGGGACTAGCGGGAGCGCAGATACGCAGTATTTT.

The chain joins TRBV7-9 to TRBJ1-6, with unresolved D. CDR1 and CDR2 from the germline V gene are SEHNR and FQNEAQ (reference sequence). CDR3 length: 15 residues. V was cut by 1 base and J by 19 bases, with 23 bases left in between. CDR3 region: CASSLGAEFIRLRHF. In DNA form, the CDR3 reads TGTGCCAGCAGCTTAGGGGCGGAGTTTATCCGACTACGACACTTT.

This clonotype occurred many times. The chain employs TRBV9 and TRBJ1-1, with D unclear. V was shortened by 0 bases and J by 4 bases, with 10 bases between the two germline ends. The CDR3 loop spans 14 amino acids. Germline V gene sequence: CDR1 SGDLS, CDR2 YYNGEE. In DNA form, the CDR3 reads TGTGCCAGCAGCGTAGCCTGGACTACCACTGAAGCTTTCTTT. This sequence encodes CASSVAWTTTEAFF.

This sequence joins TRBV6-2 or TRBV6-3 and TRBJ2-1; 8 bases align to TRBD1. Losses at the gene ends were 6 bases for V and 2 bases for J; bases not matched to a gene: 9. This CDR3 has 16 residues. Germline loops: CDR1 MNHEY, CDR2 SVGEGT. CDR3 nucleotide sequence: TGTGCCAGCAGGCAGACAGGGGCCCCTACCTACAATGAGCAGTTCTTC. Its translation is CASRQTGAPTYNEQFF.

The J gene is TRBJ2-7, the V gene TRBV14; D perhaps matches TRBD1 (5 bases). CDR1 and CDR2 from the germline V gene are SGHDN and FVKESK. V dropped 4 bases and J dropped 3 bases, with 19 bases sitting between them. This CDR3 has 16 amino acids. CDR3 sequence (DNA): TGTGCCAGCAGCCCCCGCGCCGGAGCAGGGTACTACGAGCAGTACTTC. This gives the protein CASSPRAGAGYYEQYF. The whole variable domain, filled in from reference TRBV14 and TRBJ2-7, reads EAGVTQFPSHSVIEKGQTVTLRCDPISGHDNLYWYRRVMGKEIKFLLHFVKESKQDESGMPNNRFLAERTGGTYSTLKVQPAELEDSGVYFCASSPRAGAGYYEQYFGPGTRLTVT.

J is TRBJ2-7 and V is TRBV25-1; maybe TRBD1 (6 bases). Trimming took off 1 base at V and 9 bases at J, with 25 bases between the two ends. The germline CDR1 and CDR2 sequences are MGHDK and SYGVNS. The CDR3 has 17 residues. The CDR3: CASSESGGSGLSYTQYF. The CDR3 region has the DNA TGTGCCAGCAGTGAATCTGGGGGCAGTGGACTTTCCTACACGCAGTACTTC.

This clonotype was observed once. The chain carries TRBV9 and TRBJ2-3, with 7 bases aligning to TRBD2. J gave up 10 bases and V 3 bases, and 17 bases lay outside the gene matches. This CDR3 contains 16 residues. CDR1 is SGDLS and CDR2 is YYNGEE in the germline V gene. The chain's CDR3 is CASSEDERGAPKAQYF. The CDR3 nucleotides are TGTGCCAGCAGCGAGGACGAGCGGGGTGCACCAAAAGCGCAGTATTTT.

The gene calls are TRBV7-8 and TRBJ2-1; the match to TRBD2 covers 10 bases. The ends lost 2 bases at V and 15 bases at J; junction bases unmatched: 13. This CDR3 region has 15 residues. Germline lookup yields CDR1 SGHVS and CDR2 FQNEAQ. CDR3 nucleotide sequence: TGTGCCAGCAGCTTATCTAGCGGGGGCAACTATGCGCTGTTCTTC. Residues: CASSLSSGGNYALFF.

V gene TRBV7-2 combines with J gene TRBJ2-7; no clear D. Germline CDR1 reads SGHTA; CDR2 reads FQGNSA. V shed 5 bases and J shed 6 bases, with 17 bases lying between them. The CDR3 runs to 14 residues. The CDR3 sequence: CASSQELSVREQYF. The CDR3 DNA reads TGTGCCAGCAGCCAAGAGCTGAGCGTACGCGAGCAGTACTTC.

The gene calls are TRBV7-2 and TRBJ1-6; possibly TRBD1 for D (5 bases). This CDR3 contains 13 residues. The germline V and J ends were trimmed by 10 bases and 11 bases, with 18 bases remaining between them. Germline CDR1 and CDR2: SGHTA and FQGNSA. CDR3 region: CATGNRQTTPLHF. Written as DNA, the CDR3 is TGTGCCACCGGGAACAGACAGACTACACCCCTCCACTTT.

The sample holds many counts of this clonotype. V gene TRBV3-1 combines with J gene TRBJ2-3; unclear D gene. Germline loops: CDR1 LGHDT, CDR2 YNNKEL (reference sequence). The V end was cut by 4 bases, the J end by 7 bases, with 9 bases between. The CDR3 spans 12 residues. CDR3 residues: CASSLEVNTQYF. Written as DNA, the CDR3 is TGTGCCAGCAGCCTAGAAGTCAATACGCAGTATTTT.

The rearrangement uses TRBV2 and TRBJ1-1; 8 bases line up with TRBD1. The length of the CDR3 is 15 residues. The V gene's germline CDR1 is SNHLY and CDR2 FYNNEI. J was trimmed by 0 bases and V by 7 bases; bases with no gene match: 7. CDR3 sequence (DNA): TGTGCCAGCACTGGACAGGGCTTCATGAACACTGAAGCTTTCTTT. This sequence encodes CASTGQGFMNTEAFF.